The 27 T cell receptor beta chains in this list originate from one sample, sequenced in a study of shared clonotypes between healthy human individuals. Sequencing was performed with immunoSEQ multiplex PCR; in TCRdb, only in-frame clones are kept and a portion is missing. The sample consists of about 690,000 clones, less than 95% of them appearing once. Sequenced: memory CD8+ T cells from PBMCs. Indicated subset: CD45RO+ cells pooled with CCR7-negative TemRA cells. These receptors were obtained from a man younger than 35 in good health. Some clones in this sample may be carry-over from other donors' samples.

The chain combines TRBV6-1 with TRBJ2-2, with no clear D. The length of the CDR3 is 12 residues. Germline CDR1 MNHNS, CDR2 SASEGT. Deletions cut 6 bases from V and 3 bases from J, with 5 bases between. CDR3 bases: TGTGCCAGCAGGTTATACACCGGGGAGCTGTTTTTT. Translated, it gives CASRLYTGELFF.

On this clone itself: This CDR3 is also generated by other DNA sequences in the sample. The chain links TRBV7-9 to TRBJ2-7, with a tentative D call TRBD2 (5 bases). V was pared by 5 bases and J by 4 bases, with 6 bases between. The CDR3 runs to 11 residues. Per the germline V gene, CDR1 is SEHNR and CDR2 is FQNEAQ (reference sequence). The CDR3 reads CASSEGYEQYF. DNA for the CDR3: TGTGCCAGCAGCGAGGGTTACGAGCAGTACTTC.

This clone was observed a single time. The rearrangement links TRBV7-9 to TRBJ2-1, with 7 bases lining up with TRBD2. There are 12 residues in the CDR3. The germline V gene encodes CDR1 SEHNR and CDR2 FQNEAQ (reference sequence). Trimming removed 8 bases from V and 9 bases from J; junction bases left unmatched: 7. In DNA form, the CDR3 reads TGTGCCAGCGCGGGAGTCTTTGGTGAGCAGTTCTTC. Translating gives CASAGVFGEQFF.

The DNA of the CDR3 is TGTGCCAGCAGGTCCAGGGGTGCTCAGCCCCAGCATTTT. Residues: CASRSRGAQPQHF. This chain joins TRBV28 and TRBJ1-5; D is possibly TRBD1 (6 bases). Per the germline V gene, CDR1 is MDHEN and CDR2 is SYDVKM. This CDR3 comprises 13 residues. Trimming pared 6 bases from V and 6 bases from J, leaving 12 bases between.

This chain connects TRBV11-2 to TRBJ1-2; D remains unclear. Trimming cost V 5 bases and J 0 bases, with 13 bases left between them. The CDR3 extends over 15 amino acids. In germline, CDR1 is SGHAT, CDR2 FQNNGV. The DNA for the CDR3 is TGTGCCAGCAGCCCCCACACGGGATCTAACTATGGCTACACCTTC. This translates into CASSPHTGSNYGYTF.

The rearrangement uses TRBV19 and TRBJ2-1; D is ambiguous. Germline CDR1 LNHDA, CDR2 SQIVND (reference sequence). Trimming pared 4 bases from V and 8 bases from J, leaving 21 bases between. The CDR3 is 16 residues long. This CDR3 reads CASSTAVESKDHEQFF. Written as DNA, the CDR3 is TGTGCCAGTAGTACTGCCGTGGAATCTAAGGACCATGAGCAGTTCTTC.

This sequence joins TRBV7-8 and TRBJ2-2; D is undetermined. Trimming took 2 bases from V and 3 from J, leaving 10 bases between them. The CDR3 has 15 amino acids. The germline gives CDR1 SGHVS, CDR2 FQNEAQ. The CDR3 loop is CASSLSEHYTGELFF. The CDR3 nucleotides are TGTGCCAGCAGCTTATCCGAACATTACACCGGGGAGCTGTTTTTT.

The chain is built from TRBV7-9 and TRBJ2-3; 8 bases align to TRBD2. J gave up 8 bases and V 4 bases, and 20 bases lay outside the gene matches. Germline V gives CDR1 SEHNR, CDR2 FQNEAQ (reference sequence). The CDR3 has 18 amino acids. The CDR3 loop is CASSSRWAGGSPVGTQYF. The CDR3, as DNA: TGTGCCAGCAGCTCCCGATGGGCGGGAGGTTCTCCCGTGGGTACGCAGTATTTT.

J is TRBJ1-1 and V is TRBV9, with a tentative D call TRBD1 (5 bases). This CDR3 is built from 14 residues. V lost 0 bases and J 7 bases, leaving 13 bases between the germline ends. Germline CDR1 is SGDLS and CDR2 is YYNGEE. The CDR3 nucleotides read TGTGCCAGCAGCGTAGGTGGGGGTCTAGGTGAAGCTTTCTTT. Translation: CASSVGGGLGEAFF. The variable domain in full, completed from reference TRBV9 and TRBJ1-1, reads DSGVTQTPKHLITATGQRVTLRCSPRSGDLSVYWYQQSLDQGLQFLIQYYNGEERAKGNILERFSAQQFPDLHSELNLSSLELGDSALYFCASSVGGGLGEAFFGQGTRLTVV.

On this clone: Other DNA sequences of this sample code for an identical CDR3. This chain joins TRBV28 and TRBJ2-7; D gene uncertain. Trimming stripped 8 bases from V and 3 bases from J, with 5 bases between. Germline CDR1 and CDR2: MDHEN and SYDVKM. The CDR3 spans 10 residues. The DNA for the CDR3 is TGTGCCAGCTCCCACTACGAGCAGTACTTC. It is translated as CASSHYEQYF.

This chain uses TRBV6-5 with TRBJ1-2, with D tentatively TRBD1 (5 bases). Germline CDR1 MNHEY, CDR2 SVGAGI. This CDR3 contains 14 residues. Trimming removed 6 bases from V and 2 bases from J, with 13 bases in between. As DNA, the CDR3 is TGTGCCAGCAGCCCCGGGACCGCGAACTATGGCTACACCTTC. It yields the protein CASSPGTANYGYTF.

The V and J genes are TRBV15 and TRBJ2-1; 7 nucleotides line up with TRBD1. This CDR3 contains 15 residues. From germline, CDR1 is LNHNV and CDR2 YYDKDF (reference sequence). V gave up 1 base and J gave up 2 bases; unmatched junction bases: 2. The CDR3 loop reads CATSRATGAYNEQFF. The CDR3 region has the DNA TGTGCCACCAGCAGAGCTACAGGGGCCTACAATGAGCAGTTCTTC.

Regarding this clone: Other nucleotide sequences in the sample specify the same CDR3. V is TRBV27 and J is TRBJ1-1; D gene unclear. The germline V and J ends were trimmed by 4 bases and 1 base, with 1 base remaining between them. Germline-derived CDR1 and CDR2 are MNHEY and SMNVEV (reference sequence). The length of the CDR3 is 11 residues. The CDR3 nucleotides are TGTGCCAGCAGTTCGAACACTGAAGCTTTCTTT. It codes for CASSSNTEAFF.

The chain combines TRBV10-3 with TRBJ2-1; the match to TRBD2 covers 10 bases. The CDR3 runs to 18 residues. The germline gives CDR1 ENHRY, CDR2 SYGVKD. Unmatched junction bases numbered 10, after V lost 5 bases and J lost 0 bases. This chain's CDR3 is CAISNPTSGNPSYNEQFF. The CDR3 region has the DNA TGTGCCATCAGTAATCCTACTAGCGGGAATCCCTCCTACAATGAGCAGTTCTTC.

The chain has TRBV6-6 and TRBJ2-5, with TRBD2 matching 9 bases. The J call could be wrong; TRBJ2-7 is a better fit for the DNA end. This CDR3 is built from 15 residues. CDR1 and CDR2 (germline): MNHNY, SVGAGI (reference sequence). This CDR3 is CASSYSSSGSYEQYF. CDR3 in DNA: TGTGCCAGCAGTTACTCTAGTAGCGGGAGCTACGAGCAGTACTTC.

This clone occurred a few times. Other nucleotide sequences in the sample specify the same CDR3. V usage is TRBV9 and J usage is TRBJ1-5, with TRBD1 as a possible D gene (5 bases). V was trimmed by 0 bases and J by 1 base, leaving 8 bases between them. This CDR3 is 15 amino acids long. CDR1 is SGDLS, CDR2 YYNGEE, per germline. CDR3 residues: CASSVGGRSNQPQHF. The CDR3 DNA reads TGTGCCAGCAGCGTAGGGGGACGGAGCAATCAGCCCCAGCATTTT.

The chain has TRBV13 and TRBJ2-7; 14 bases agree with TRBD2. There are 17 residues in the CDR3. From germline, CDR1 is PRHDT and CDR2 FYEKMQ (reference sequence). The V segment lost 5 bases and the J segment 2 bases; nucleotides outside the gene matches: 8. The CDR3: CASSEGLAGDLTYEQYF. In DNA form, the CDR3 reads TGTGCCAGCAGCGAGGGACTAGCGGGAGACCTTACCTACGAGCAGTACTTC.

The chain carries TRBV21-1 and TRBJ1-5; the D call TRBD1 from the table was never checked on the DNA. TRBV21-1 is a listed pseudogene. This CDR3 region has 13 residues. CDR3 sequence reads: CASSEQGNQPQHF. The DNA of the CDR3 is TGTGCCAGCAGCGAACAGGGAAATCAGCCCCAGCATTTT.

This chain connects TRBV6-1 to TRBJ2-7; 8 bases align to TRBD2. Germline CDR1 and CDR2: MNHNS and SASEGT. CDR3 length equals 14 residues. V gave up 6 bases and J gave up 2 bases; unmatched junction bases: 6. The CDR3 region is CASRLSGTPYEQYF. DNA for the CDR3: TGTGCCAGCAGGCTTAGCGGGACACCCTACGAGCAGTACTTC.

The chain combines TRBV7-2 with TRBJ2-7; D may correspond to TRBD1 or TRBD2 (6 bases each). The length of the CDR3 is 14 residues. Deletions cut 3 bases from V and 4 bases from J, with 13 bases between. Germline V gene lookup returns CDR1 SGHTA and CDR2 FQGNSA. CDR3 region: CASSFGRRGYEQYF. Here the CDR3 DNA reads TGTGCCAGCAGCTTCGGGCGGAGGGGGTACGAGCAGTACTTC. Full variable domain (outside the CDR3, taken from reference TRBV7-2 and TRBJ2-7): GAGVSQSPSNKVTEKGKDVELRCDPISGHTALYWYRQSLGQGLEFLIYFQGNSAPDKSGLPSDRFSAERTGGSVSTLTIQRTQQEDSAVYLCASSFGRRGYEQYFGPGTRLTVT.

The rearrangement joins TRBV4-1 to TRBJ1-2; no reliable D call. The CDR3 runs to 15 residues. Germline loops: CDR1 MGHRA, CDR2 YSYEKL. With 0 bases removed from V and 8 bases from J, the gap between germline ends came to 16 bases. The CDR3 coding sequence is TGCGCCAGCAGCCAAGATGGGGTTAGCCTAGGCGGCTACACCTTC. Its translation: CASSQDGVSLGGYTF.

The chain couples TRBV28 to TRBJ2-7, with TRBD1 matching over 7 bases. This CDR3 contains 14 residues. Germline assignment: CDR1 MDHEN and CDR2 SYDVKM. V lost 4 bases, J lost 5 bases, and 8 bases stayed unmatched. The CDR3 is CASSSTGKVHEQYF. The CDR3 DNA reads as TGTGCCAGCAGTTCGACAGGGAAGGTCCACGAGCAGTACTTC. The full variable domain, completed using reference TRBV28 and TRBJ2-7, is DVKVTQSSRYLVKRTGEKVFLECVQDMDHENMFWYRQDPGLGLRLIYFSYDVKMKEKGDIPEGYSVSREKKERFSLILESASTNQTSMYLCASSSTGKVHEQYFGPGTRLTVT.

The CDR3 region is CASSLDGLYGYTF. The DNA of the CDR3 is TGTGCCAGCAGTTTAGATGGGCTCTATGGCTACACCTTC. The J gene is TRBJ1-2, the V gene TRBV28; D gene uncertain. Germline lookup yields CDR1 MDHEN and CDR2 SYDVKM. The CDR3 is 13 amino acids. The V end was cut by 2 bases, the J end by 4 bases, with 8 bases between.

The sample holds one count of this clone. The chain has TRBV6-6 and TRBJ1-1; 10 positions match TRBD1. The CDR3 is 12 amino acids. The V gene's germline CDR1 is MNHNY and CDR2 SVGAGI (reference sequence). Trimming cost V 10 bases and J 7 bases; bases outside gene matches: 6. The CDR3 here is CATRQGAVEAFF. CDR3 nucleotide sequence: TGTGCCACCAGACAGGGGGCTGTTGAAGCTTTCTTT.

This chain uses TRBV29-1 with TRBJ2-7; tentatively, D is TRBD1 (6 bases). Between the trimmed V and J ends, which lost 6 bases and 2 bases, there was a span of 11 bases. Looked up from germline, CDR1 is SQVTM and CDR2 is ANQGSEA. This CDR3 has 12 residues. The CDR3 sequence is CSVGTSTYEQYF. The CDR3, as DNA: TGCAGCGTCGGGACATCCACCTACGAGCAGTACTTC.

This clone was detected many times. The chain combines TRBV11-1 with TRBJ1-1; D gene ambiguous. V was pared by 1 base and J by 3 bases, with 9 bases between. Germline assignment: CDR1 SGHAT and CDR2 FQDESV (reference sequence). The CDR3 has 14 amino acids. The DNA for the CDR3 is TGTGCCAGCAGCTTAGTTAATACGCACACTGAAGCTTTCTTT. Translated: CASSLVNTHTEAFF.

The rearrangement uses TRBV7-6 and TRBJ2-7, with TRBD2 matching 11 bases. CDR1 is SGHVS and CDR2 is FNYEAQ in the germline V gene. V trimming: 10 bases; J trimming: 3 bases; junction bases outside the gene matches: 8. The CDR3 runs to 14 residues. The CDR3 bases are TGTGCCACGGGGGGACTAGCGGCAAACTACGAGCAGTACTTC. This sequence encodes CATGGLAANYEQYF.